This T cell receptor (beta chain) was sequenced in a study of patients and donors after allogeneic stem cell transplantation. TCRdb re-called the RT-PCR reads with MiXCR, one entry per CDR3 protein. The table includes hundreds of thousands of distinct CDR3 sequences, approximately 16% detected once. This receptor was obtained from a human donor who was either an allogeneic HSCT recipient or a stem cell or donor lymphocyte infusion donor (not recorded which). It is not recorded whose cells these are; they may come from a transplant donor. Sequencing was done on a sample of blood, either unsorted or a sorted T cell fraction (not recorded which).

CDR3 in amino acids: CASREGLDGGLFYEQYF. The CDR3 DNA follows: TGTGCCAGCAGGGAGGGACTGGACGGGGGCCTATTCTACGAGCAGTACTTC. The chain joins TRBV2 to TRBJ2-7; D assignment may be TRBD1 or TRBD2 (6 bases each). The V end lost 6 bases, the J end lost 3 bases, and 24 bases lay between the germline ends. From germline, CDR1 is SNHLY and CDR2 FYNNEI. The CDR3 is made up of 17 amino acids.